Listed here are 18 T cell receptor beta chains from one sample, sequenced in a study of shared clonotypes between healthy human individuals. Some clones are missing from TCRdb's copy, which holds only in-frame ones; the method was immunoSEQ multiplex PCR. The sample records roughly 1 million clones, approximately 76% being singletons. What was sequenced was memory CD4+ T cells sorted from blood. This sample's subset: CD45RA-negative fraction. These receptors were taken from a man aged 18 to 30 in good health.

This chain joins TRBV19 and TRBJ1-5; D call uncertain. Germline CDR1 is LNHDA and CDR2 is SQIVND (reference sequence). This CDR3 contains 16 residues. Trimming pared 3 bases from V and 0 bases from J, leaving 12 bases between. This CDR3 is CASSITATDSNQPQHF. CDR3 coding DNA: TGTGCCAGTAGTATCACGGCGACGGATAGCAATCAGCCCCAGCATTTT.

The gene calls are TRBV30 and TRBJ1-2, with D tentatively TRBD1 (6 bases). This CDR3 has 14 residues. V was clipped by 3 bases and J by 0 bases, with 11 bases between them. Germline V CDR1 and CDR2: GTSNPN, SVGIG (reference sequence). The CDR3 loop reads CAWREQGANYGYTF. CDR3 nucleotides: TGTGCCTGGAGGGAACAGGGCGCTAACTATGGCTACACCTTC.

The chain combines TRBV20-1 with TRBJ2-1; the D is unclear. The germline gives CDR1 DFQATT, CDR2 SNEGSKA (reference sequence). Trimming left V 3 bases short and J 8 bases short, with 8 bases between. This CDR3 region has 11 residues. CDR3 protein: CSARSWDEQFF. Written as DNA, the CDR3 is TGCAGTGCTAGGTCTTGGGATGAGCAGTTCTTC.

Turning to this clone: Other DNA variants within this sample encode the same CDR3. The genes are TRBV27 and TRBJ2-1; 8 positions match TRBD2. From germline, CDR1 is MNHEY and CDR2 SMNVEV (reference sequence). The CDR3 is 13 residues long. V was clipped by 8 bases and J by 7 bases; unmatched bases: 7. The CDR3 reads CASLPRGGNEQFF. Here the CDR3 DNA reads TGTGCCAGCCTACCGCGCGGGGGGAATGAGCAGTTCTTC.

The rearrangement joins TRBV14 to TRBJ2-7, with 9 bases identical to TRBD1. V was pared by 3 bases and J by 5 bases, with 11 bases of the junction left unmatched. CDR1 and CDR2 (germline): SGHDN, FVKESK. CDR3 length: 16 amino acids. The CDR3 loop is CASSQGPETGGHEQYF. The CDR3 nucleotides are TGTGCCAGCAGCCAGGGACCCGAGACAGGGGGGCACGAGCAGTACTTC.

This rearrangement joins TRBV19 to TRBJ2-7; tentative D call: TRBD2 (6 bases). Germline CDR1 LNHDA, CDR2 SQIVND (reference sequence). This CDR3 is built from 14 residues. Trimming left V 2 bases short and J 6 bases short, with 14 bases between. The CDR3 loop reads CASSIMAGGSEQYF. CDR3 DNA sequence: TGTGCCAGTAGTATAATGGCTGGGGGGAGCGAGCAGTACTTC. Combining the CDR3 with reference TRBV19 and TRBJ2-7 gives the whole variable domain DGGITQSPKYLFRKEGQNVTLSCEQNLNHDAMYWYRQDPGQGLRLIYYSQIVNDFQKGDIAEGYSVSREKKESFPLTVTSAQKNPTAFYLCASSIMAGGSEQYFGPGTRLTVT.

This chain links TRBV11-2 with TRBJ2-5, with 7 nucleotides matching TRBD2. The CDR3 length is 14 residues. The J segment lost 11 bases and the V segment lost 0 bases, leaving 9 bases of the junction unmatched. The germline CDR1 and CDR2 sequences are SGHAT and FQNNGV. The CDR3 is CASSLDPWAGEQYF. CDR3 bases: TGTGCCAGCAGCTTAGATCCTTGGGCGGGGGAGCAGTACTTC.

This chain uses TRBV29-1 with TRBJ2-3; D may be TRBD2 (6 bases). In germline, CDR1 is SQVTM, CDR2 ANQGSEA. The V end was cut by 3 bases, the J end by 3 bases, with 13 bases between. The CDR3 covers 14 residues. CDR3 amino acids: CSVEKSGVTDTQYF. The CDR3, as DNA: TGCAGCGTTGAGAAATCGGGGGTTACAGATACGCAGTATTTT.

The V gene is TRBV18, the J gene TRBJ2-7; 9 positions match TRBD2. CDR3 length equals 16 residues. V was pared by 3 bases and J by 5 bases, with 11 bases of the junction left unmatched. Looked up from germline, CDR1 is KGHSH and CDR2 is LQKENI. CDR3 sequence (DNA): TGTGCCAGCTCACCTGGGACTAGCTGGAGGGAGGACGAGCAGTACTTC. This codes for CASSPGTSWREDEQYF.

The chain uses TRBV30 and TRBJ1-6; no clear D gene. Trimming shortened V by 1 base and J by 8 bases, and 9 bases separated the two germline ends. Germline V lookup: CDR1 GTSNPN, CDR2 SVGIG (reference sequence). The length of the CDR3 is 13 residues. The CDR3 DNA follows: TGTGCCTGGAGTGGGGCCGGGGATTCACCCCTCCACTTT. This sequence encodes CAWSGAGDSPLHF. The variable domain in full, completed from reference TRBV30 and TRBJ1-6, reads SQTIHQWPATLVQPVGSPLSLECTVEGTSNPNLYWYRQAAGRGLQLLFYSVGIGQISSEVPQNLSASRPQDRQFILSSKKLLLSDSGFYLCAWSGAGDSPLHFGNGTRLTVT.

The chain couples TRBV6-5 to TRBJ1-6; D is possibly TRBD1 (5 bases). Germline assignment: CDR1 MNHEY and CDR2 SVGAGI. The length of the CDR3 is 14 residues. Deletions cut 0 bases from V and 9 bases from J, with 9 bases between. The CDR3 protein is CASSYSGEASPLHF. CDR3 DNA: TGTGCCAGCAGTTACTCGGGGGAGGCTTCACCCCTCCACTTT.

This clone is a singleton in its sample. The genes are TRBV30 and TRBJ2-3; 9 bases align to TRBD2. There are 14 residues in the CDR3. V lost 7 bases, J lost 5 bases, and 10 bases stayed unmatched. The V gene's germline CDR1 is GTSNPN and CDR2 SVGIG (reference sequence). CDR3 coding DNA: TGTGCCTCATCCTTCGGCGGGGGGGAAGATACGCAGTATTTT. Amino acids: CASSFGGGEDTQYF.

The chain employs TRBV7-9 and TRBJ2-1; 9 positions agree with TRBD2. Germline V gene lookup returns CDR1 SEHNR and CDR2 FQNEAQ (reference sequence). The CDR3 covers 18 residues. J gave up 8 bases and V 1 base, and 15 bases lay outside the gene matches. The CDR3: CASSLDRGSGRGGHEQFF. The CDR3 bases are TGTGCCAGCAGCTTAGACCGGGGTAGCGGGAGAGGGGGTCATGAGCAGTTCTTC.

The chain joins TRBV25-1 to TRBJ2-1; 12 bases agree with TRBD2. CDR3 length equals 16 residues. Germline CDR1 is MGHDK and CDR2 is SYGVNS. The V segment lost 4 bases and the J segment 4 bases; nucleotides outside the gene matches: 5. The CDR3 coding sequence is TGTGCCAGCAGTGGGACTAGCGGGATTTTTTACAATGAGCAGTTCTTC. Translated, it gives CASSGTSGIFYNEQFF.

The chain has TRBV18 and TRBJ2-7, with D perhaps TRBD1 (6 bases). This CDR3 has 15 residues. The V and J ends lost 5 bases and 1 base respectively, with 15 bases between them. Germline CDR1 is KGHSH and CDR2 is LQKENI. The CDR3 DNA sequence: TGTGCCAGCTCATCCAGGGGTAGGGGTTCCTACGAGCAGTACTTC. This translates into CASSSRGRGSYEQYF.

Notes on this clone: The same CDR3 also results from other DNA sequences found in this sample. The rearrangement links TRBV5-4 to TRBJ2-7; D gene uncertain. V lost 4 bases to trimming and J lost 4 bases, with 12 bases between them. The CDR3 extends over 13 amino acids. Per the germline V gene, CDR1 is SGHNT and CDR2 is YYREEE (reference sequence). This CDR3 is CASSLGSTYEQYF. For the CDR3, the DNA is TGTGCCAGCAGCCTGGGTTCGACTTACGAGCAGTACTTC.

Worth noting for this clone: A read error may account for a junction end that differs from germline. The chain carries TRBV5-1 and TRBJ2-7, with D unresolved. The germline CDR1 and CDR2 sequences are SGHRS and YFSETQ. The CDR3 runs to 14 residues. The CDR3 DNA is TGCGCCAGCAGCTTGGAATCCAGGTCTCCCATAGAGGACTTC. It encodes CASSLESRSPIEDF.

The chain is built from TRBV5-4 and TRBJ2-7; TRBD2 matches 8 bases. The length of the CDR3 is 16 residues. Trimming took 4 bases from V and 2 from J; bases not matched to a gene: 11. Germline V gives CDR1 SGHNT, CDR2 YYREEE (reference sequence). The CDR3 coding sequence is TGTGCCAGCAGCCGGAGAAGCGGGGGTTTTGCCTACGAGCAGTACTTC. It codes for CASSRRSGGFAYEQYF.